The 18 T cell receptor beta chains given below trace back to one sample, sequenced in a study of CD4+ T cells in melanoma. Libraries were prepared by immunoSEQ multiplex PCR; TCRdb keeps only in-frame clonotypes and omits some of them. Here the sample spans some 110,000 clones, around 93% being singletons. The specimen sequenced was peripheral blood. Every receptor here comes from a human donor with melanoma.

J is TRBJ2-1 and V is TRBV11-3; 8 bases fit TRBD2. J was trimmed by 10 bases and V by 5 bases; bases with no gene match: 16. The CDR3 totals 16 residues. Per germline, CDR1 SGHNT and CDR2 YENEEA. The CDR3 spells CASSPRVSGVIREQFF. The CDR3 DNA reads TGTGCCAGCAGCCCCCGGGTTAGCGGGGTTATAAGAGAGCAGTTCTTC.

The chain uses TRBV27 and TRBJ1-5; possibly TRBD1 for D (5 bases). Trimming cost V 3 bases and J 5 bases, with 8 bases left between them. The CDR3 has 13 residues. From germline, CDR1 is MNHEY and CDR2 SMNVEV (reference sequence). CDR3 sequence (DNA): TGTGCCAGCAGTTTTGGGGGGGATCAGCCCCAGCATTTT. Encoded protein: CASSFGGDQPQHF.

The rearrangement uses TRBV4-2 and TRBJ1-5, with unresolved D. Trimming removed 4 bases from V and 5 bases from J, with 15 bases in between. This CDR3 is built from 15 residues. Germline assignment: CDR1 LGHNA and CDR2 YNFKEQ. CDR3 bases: TGTGCCAGCAGCCTGACTGAGGGCAGCGATCAGCCCCAGCATTTT. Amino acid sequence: CASSLTEGSDQPQHF.

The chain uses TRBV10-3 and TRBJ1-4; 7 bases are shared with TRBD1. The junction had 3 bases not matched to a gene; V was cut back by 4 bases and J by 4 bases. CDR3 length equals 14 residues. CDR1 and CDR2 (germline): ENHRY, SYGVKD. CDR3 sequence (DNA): TGTGCCATCAGTGCTGGACAGGATAATGAAAAACTGTTTTTT. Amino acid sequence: CAISAGQDNEKLFF.

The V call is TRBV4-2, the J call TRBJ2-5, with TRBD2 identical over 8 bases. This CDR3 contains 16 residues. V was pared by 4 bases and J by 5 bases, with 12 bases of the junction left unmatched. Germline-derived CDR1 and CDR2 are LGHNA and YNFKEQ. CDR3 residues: CASSPQEDGREETQYF. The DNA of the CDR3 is TGTGCCAGCAGCCCCCAAGAGGACGGGAGGGAGGAGACCCAGTACTTC.

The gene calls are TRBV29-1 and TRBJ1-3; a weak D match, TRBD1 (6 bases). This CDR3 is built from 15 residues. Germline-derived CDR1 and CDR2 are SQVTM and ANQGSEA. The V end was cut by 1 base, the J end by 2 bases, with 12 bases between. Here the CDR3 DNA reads TGCAGCGTTGAAGTTCTTGCAGGGGCTGGAAACACCATATATTTT. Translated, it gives CSVEVLAGAGNTIYF.

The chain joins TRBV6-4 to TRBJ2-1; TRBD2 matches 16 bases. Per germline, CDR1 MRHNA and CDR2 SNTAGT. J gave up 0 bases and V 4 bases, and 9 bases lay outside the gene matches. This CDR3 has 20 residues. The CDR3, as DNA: TGTGCCAGCAGTGGCTCGGGACTAGCGGGGGGGTCGAGCTCCTACAATGAGCAGTTCTTC. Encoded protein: CASSGSGLAGGSSSYNEQFF.

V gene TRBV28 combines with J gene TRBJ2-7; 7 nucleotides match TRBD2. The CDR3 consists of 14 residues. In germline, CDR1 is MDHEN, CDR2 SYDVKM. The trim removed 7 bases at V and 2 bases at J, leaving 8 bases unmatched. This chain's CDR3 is CASTAPGLTYEQYF. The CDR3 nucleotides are TGTGCCAGCACCGCCCCGGGACTAACCTACGAGCAGTACTTC.

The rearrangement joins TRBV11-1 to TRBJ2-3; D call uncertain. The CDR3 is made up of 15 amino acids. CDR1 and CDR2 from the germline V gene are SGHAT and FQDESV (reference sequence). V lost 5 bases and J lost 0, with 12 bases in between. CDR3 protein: CASSHPADSTDTQYF. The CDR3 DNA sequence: TGTGCCAGCAGCCACCCCGCCGACAGCACAGATACGCAGTATTTT.

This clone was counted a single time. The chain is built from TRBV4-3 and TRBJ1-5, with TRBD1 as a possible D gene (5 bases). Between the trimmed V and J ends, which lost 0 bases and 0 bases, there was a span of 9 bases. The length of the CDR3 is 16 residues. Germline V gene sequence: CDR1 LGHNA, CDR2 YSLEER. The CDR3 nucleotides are TGCGCCAGCAGCCAAGACAAGACAGCTAGCAATCAGCCCCAGCATTTT. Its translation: CASSQDKTASNQPQHF.

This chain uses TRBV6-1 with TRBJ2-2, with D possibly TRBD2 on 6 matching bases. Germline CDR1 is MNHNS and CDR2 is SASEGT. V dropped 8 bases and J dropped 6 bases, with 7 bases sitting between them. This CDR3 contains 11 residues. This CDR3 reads CASAGSGELFF. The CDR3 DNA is TGTGCCAGCGCGGGGTCCGGGGAGCTGTTTTTT.

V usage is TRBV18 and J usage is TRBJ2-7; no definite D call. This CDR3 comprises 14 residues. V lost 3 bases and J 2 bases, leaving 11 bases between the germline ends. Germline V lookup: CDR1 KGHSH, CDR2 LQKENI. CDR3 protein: CASSPPAGPYEQYF. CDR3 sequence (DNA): TGTGCCAGCTCACCTCCGGCAGGCCCCTACGAGCAGTACTTC.

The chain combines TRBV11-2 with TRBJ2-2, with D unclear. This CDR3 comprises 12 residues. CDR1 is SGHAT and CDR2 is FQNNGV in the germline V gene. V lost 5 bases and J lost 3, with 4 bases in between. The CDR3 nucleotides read TGTGCCAGCAGCCCCCACACCGGGGAGCTGTTTTTT. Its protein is CASSPHTGELFF. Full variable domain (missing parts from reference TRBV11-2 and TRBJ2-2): EAGVAQSPRYKIIEKRQSVAFWCNPISGHATLYWYQQILGQGPKLLIQFQNNGVVDDSQLPKDRFSAERLKGVDSTLKIQPAKLEDSAVYLCASSPHTGELFFGEGSRLTVL.

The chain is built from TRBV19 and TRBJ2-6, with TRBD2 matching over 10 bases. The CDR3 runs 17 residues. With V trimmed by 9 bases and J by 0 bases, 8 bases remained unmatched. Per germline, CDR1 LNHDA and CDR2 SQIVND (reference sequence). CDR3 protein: CASSGGVGVSGANVLTF. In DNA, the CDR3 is TGTGCCAGCAGCGGGGGGGTAGGTGTCTCTGGGGCCAACGTCCTGACTTTC.

This chain's CDR3 is CASSLAGHAYEQYF. The CDR3 bases are TGTGCCAGCAGCTTAGCGGGACACGCATACGAGCAGTACTTC. This chain joins TRBV7-8 and TRBJ2-7; possible D gene TRBD1, 6 bases. The ends were cut back, 0 bases at V and 4 bases at J, with 10 bases in the middle. CDR1 SGHVS and CDR2 FQNEAQ come from the germline V gene. This CDR3 is built from 14 residues.

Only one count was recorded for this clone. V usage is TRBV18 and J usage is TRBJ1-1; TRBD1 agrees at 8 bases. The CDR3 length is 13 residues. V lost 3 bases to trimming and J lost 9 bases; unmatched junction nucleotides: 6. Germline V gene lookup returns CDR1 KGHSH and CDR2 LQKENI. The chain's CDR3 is CASSPPGQDQAFF. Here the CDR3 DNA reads TGTGCCAGCTCACCGCCGGGACAGGATCAAGCTTTCTTT.

CDR3 DNA: TGTGCCAGCAGTTTCCTGTGGGGACAGGGAGTAGAGACCCAGTACTTC. Protein: CASSFLWGQGVETQYF. The chain employs TRBV28 and TRBJ2-5, with 9 bases matching TRBD1. There are 16 residues in the CDR3. Germline CDR1 MDHEN, CDR2 SYDVKM. With V trimmed by 3 bases and J by 4 bases, 9 bases remained unmatched.

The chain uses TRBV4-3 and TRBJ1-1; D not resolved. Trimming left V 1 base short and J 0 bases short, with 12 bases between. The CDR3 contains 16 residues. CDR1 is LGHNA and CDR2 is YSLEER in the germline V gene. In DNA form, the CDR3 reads TGCGCCAGCAGCCAAGGGTCGGCGGATTTGAACACTGAAGCTTTCTTT. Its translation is CASSQGSADLNTEAFF.